Below, 12 T cell receptor beta chains from the same sample are listed, as sequenced in a study of cytomegalovirus exposure and HLA in healthy donors. This PCR relied on a set of 60 Vbeta primers and 13 Jbeta primers. TCRdb's table, derived via immunoSEQ multiplex PCR, lists solely in-frame clones and lacks some. The sample yields about 200,000 clones, roughly 80% seen once. The sequenced material came from PBMCs. Receptors were obtained from a woman in her thirties in good health and CMV-seronegative.

The chain is built from TRBV19 and TRBJ2-1; 7 nucleotides line up with TRBD2. The CDR3 totals 16 residues. Germline CDR1 and CDR2: LNHDA and SQIVND (reference sequence). With 3 bases clipped from V and 4 bases from J, the junction kept 9 bases outside the gene matches. CDR3 nucleotide sequence: TGTGCCAGTAGTATGCGGGCTAGCGGAGATTACAATGAGCAGTTCTTC. Translation gives CASSMRASGDYNEQFF.

This chain connects TRBV19 to TRBJ2-1; 8 bases line up with TRBD2. Germline-derived CDR1 and CDR2 are LNHDA and SQIVND (reference sequence). Trimming at V came to 5 bases and at J to 4 bases, leaving 7 bases not matched to a gene. The CDR3 extends over 15 amino acids. The CDR3 coding sequence is TGTGCCAGTAGTGCAGCGGGGGTTCTGTACAATGAGCAGTTCTTC. It specifies CASSAAGVLYNEQFF.

The CDR3 sequence: CASSLLIGRGSAEQYF. The CDR3 DNA follows: TGCGCCAGCAGCCTCCTCATCGGACGGGGATCGGCCGAGCAGTACTTC. The V and J genes are TRBV5-1 and TRBJ2-7; TRBD2 might be the D (5 bases). The CDR3 length is 16 residues. Trimming took 4 bases from V and 6 from J, leaving 23 bases between them. In germline, CDR1 is SGHRS, CDR2 YFSETQ.

In the case of this clone: The identical CDR3 is also encoded by other nucleotide sequences in the sample. The chain combines TRBV27 with TRBJ1-2, with D perhaps TRBD1 (6 bases). Germline-derived CDR1 and CDR2 are MNHEY and SMNVEV (reference sequence). This CDR3 is 15 amino acids long. Trimming removed 5 bases at V and 4 bases at J, with 17 bases between. The CDR3 DNA is TGTGCCAGCAGTCCCCGGACAGATTCCCCCTATGGCTACACCTTC. This translates into CASSPRTDSPYGYTF.

This clone was recorded once. One junction end disagrees with the germline gene, perhaps due to a read error. The V and J genes are TRBV7-7 and TRBJ2-3; D is possibly TRBD1 (5 bases). Germline assignment: CDR1 SSHAT and CDR2 FNYEAQ (reference sequence). The CDR3 consists of 14 residues. CDR3 residues: CASSFDSFTDTQYF. Written as DNA, the CDR3 is TGTGCTAGCAGCTTCGACAGCTTCACAGATACGCAGTATTTT.

The rearrangement uses TRBV7-2 and TRBJ1-6; possible D gene TRBD1, 5 bases. Trimming cost V 6 bases and J 6 bases, with 9 bases left between them. The CDR3 extends over 13 amino acids. Germline assignment: CDR1 SGHTA and CDR2 FQGNSA. CDR3 nucleotides: TGTGCCAGCAGATTACAGGTTAATTCACCCCTCCACTTT. Amino acids: CASRLQVNSPLHF.

The J gene is TRBJ2-3, the V gene TRBV7-2; 7 nucleotides match TRBD2. Germline values: CDR1 SGHTA, CDR2 FQGNSA. CDR3 length: 15 amino acids. The V segment lost 6 bases and the J segment 6 bases; nucleotides outside the gene matches: 12. The CDR3 DNA follows: TGTGCCAGCAGAAGATCGAGGGAGGGCGGTGATACGCAGTATTTT. As protein: CASRRSREGGDTQYF.

The gene calls are TRBV10-3 and TRBJ1-5, with TRBD1 as a possible D gene (6 bases). Germline V CDR1 and CDR2: ENHRY, SYGVKD. The CDR3 is 15 amino acids. Deletions cut 2 bases from V and 2 bases from J, with 10 bases between. CDR3 sequence (DNA): TGTGCCATCAGTGAGGCGACAGGTGGCAATCAGCCCCAGCATTTT. Translating gives CAISEATGGNQPQHF.

This chain connects TRBV28 to TRBJ1-5; TRBD1 matches at 10 bases. Germline V CDR1 and CDR2: MDHEN, SYDVKM. This CDR3 contains 15 residues. After removal of 7 bases from V and 2 bases from J, the junction contained 5 bases not matched to a gene. CDR3 in amino acids: CASTVTGGGNQPQHF. DNA of the CDR3: TGTGCCAGCACCGTGACAGGGGGCGGCAATCAGCCCCAGCATTTT. The full variable domain, its missing parts supplied by reference TRBV28 and TRBJ1-5, is DVKVTQSSRYLVKRTGEKVFLECVQDMDHENMFWYRQDPGLGLRLIYFSYDVKMKEKGDIPEGYSVSREKKERFSLILESASTNQTSMYLCASTVTGGGNQPQHFGDGTRLSIL.

The chain carries TRBV19 and TRBJ1-5, with D maybe TRBD1 (6 bases). Trimming pared 3 bases from V and 6 bases from J, leaving 15 bases between. The CDR3 is made up of 15 amino acids. CDR1 and CDR2 from the germline V gene are LNHDA and SQIVND (reference sequence). The CDR3 reads CASSIRTVAAQPQHF. The CDR3 nucleotides read TGTGCCAGTAGTATCAGGACAGTGGCTGCTCAGCCCCAGCATTTT.

The rearrangement links TRBV29-1 to TRBJ1-2; 9 bases line up with TRBD1. Germline V lookup: CDR1 SQVTM, CDR2 ANQGSEA. The J segment lost 0 bases and the V segment lost 7 bases, leaving 3 bases of the junction unmatched. The CDR3 consists of 13 residues. The CDR3 region has the DNA TGCAGCGCTACAGGGGGCCCTAACTATGGCTACACCTTC. As protein: CSATGGPNYGYTF.

The rearrangement joins TRBV28 to TRBJ2-6; D uncertain. V gave up 2 bases and J gave up 0 bases, with 8 bases separating them. Germline-derived CDR1 and CDR2 are MDHEN and SYDVKM. This CDR3 spans 16 amino acids. The CDR3: CASSLGRYSGANVLTF. The CDR3 DNA sequence: TGTGCCAGCAGTTTAGGTCGCTACTCTGGGGCCAACGTCCTGACTTTC. The full variable domain, completed using reference TRBV28 and TRBJ2-6, is DVKVTQSSRYLVKRTGEKVFLECVQDMDHENMFWYRQDPGLGLRLIYFSYDVKMKEKGDIPEGYSVSREKKERFSLILESASTNQTSMYLCASSLGRYSGANVLTFGAGSRLTVL.